The rows below give T cell receptor beta chains drawn from one sample of a study of T cell responses to AZD1222 COVID-19 vaccine. Sequencing used immunoSEQ multiplex PCR; TCRdb keeps in-frame clones, though not all of them. The top ten clones hold about 3% of a sample with some 100,000 clones, 87% of them seen once. Material: peripheral blood, obtained on day 0 of AZD1222 vaccination. The receptors derive from an adult in good health. The CDR3 runs from the conserved cysteine through the conserved F or W. Each record gives: J gene, V gene, clone size, D gene, CDR3 protein, CDR3 DNA. A D gene is named only where the DNA matches it firmly. Clone sizes are given selectively: once, few, many, or a class where the clone is expanded.

TRBJ1-4 | TRBV27 | . | . | CASSFWGTNEKLFF | TGTGCCAGCAGTTTCTGGGGGACTAATGAAAAACTGTTTTTT
TRBJ1-1 | TRBV7-2 | . | . | CASSAAAGGNTEAFF | TGTGCCAGCAGTGCGGCGGCGGGGGGGAACACTGAAGCTTTCTTT
TRBJ2-7 | TRBV7-8 | . | . | CASSLAVGGPYEQYF | TGTGCCAGCAGCTTAGCGGTTGGGGGACCCTACGAGCAGTACTTC
TRBJ1-1 | TRBV5-1 | few | TRBD1 | CASSPDRTGGNTEAFF | TGCGCCAGCAGCCCTGACCGGACAGGGGGGAACACTGAAGCTTTCTTT
TRBJ2-7 | TRBV2 | . | TRBD2 | CASSDPSGGSSYEQYF | TGTGCCAGCAGTGACCCATCCGGGGGGAGCTCCTACGAGCAGTACTTC
TRBJ1-6 | TRBV7-8 | . | TRBD1 | CASSTDRGGSYNSPLHF | TGTGCCAGCAGCACCGACAGGGGCGGCTCCTATAATTCACCCCTCCACTTT
TRBJ1-1 | TRBV30 | . | TRBD1 | CAWSVRGQGARNTEAFF | TGTGCCTGGAGTGTACGGGGACAGGGGGCCCGGAACACTGAAGCTTTCTTT
TRBJ2-5 | TRBV9 | . | TRBD2 | CASSVRGRGQETQYF | TGTGCCAGCAGCGTACGGGGGAGGGGACAAGAGACCCAGTACTTC
TRBJ1-4 | TRBV6-6 | . | . | CASSYGQGGEKLFF | TGTGCCAGCAGTTACGGGCAGGGAGGTGAAAAACTGTTTTTT
TRBJ1-3 | TRBV28 | . | . | CASSPPRVSGNTIYF | TGTGCCAGCAGTCCTCCGAGGGTCTCTGGAAACACCATATATTTT
TRBJ2-1 | TRBV5-6 | . | TRBD1 | CASSSGGQGRNEQFF | TGTGCCAGCAGCTCAGGGGGACAGGGAAGGAATGAGCAGTTCTTC
TRBJ2-2 | TRBV30 | once | . | CAWSVPGELFF | TGTGCCTGGAGTGTACCCGGGGAGCTGTTTTTT
TRBJ2-2 | TRBV11-3 | . | . | CASSFGGRTGELFF | TGTGCCAGCAGCTTCGGGGGCCGCACCGGGGAGCTGTTTTTT
TRBJ2-5 | TRBV3-1/TRBV3-2 | . | . | CASSQEFDQYF | TGTGCCAGCAGCCAAGAGTTCGACCAGTACTTC
TRBJ1-5 | TRBV19 | . | TRBD1 | CASIGQGALGSNQPQHF | TGTGCCAGCATAGGACAGGGGGCATTGGGAAGCAATCAGCCCCAGCATTTT
TRBJ2-2 | TRBV2 | . | TRBD2 | CASSVTLAGGTGELFF | TGTGCCAGCAGTGTTACACTAGCGGGGGGCACCGGGGAGCTGTTTTTT
TRBJ1-1 | TRBV5-6 | . | . | CASSLAIRQRTEAFF | TGTGCCAGCAGCCTGGCCATCAGGCAACGAACTGAAGCTTTCTTT
TRBJ1-6 | TRBV7-9 | . | . | CASSQASYNSPLHF | TGTGCCAGCTCGCAGGCCTCCTATAATTCACCCCTCCACTTT
TRBJ2-6 | TRBV3-1/TRBV3-2 | . | . | CASSQNSGANVLTF | TGTGCCAGCAGCCAAAACTCTGGGGCCAACGTCCTGACTTTC
TRBJ1-1 | TRBV13 | . | . | CASSLGLRVDAFF | TGTGCCAGCAGCTTAGGGTTGCGGGTTGACGCTTTCTTT
TRBJ1-1 | TRBV4-1 | . | . | CASSHPHGNTEAFF | TGCGCCAGCAGCCACCCGCACGGGAACACTGAAGCTTTCTTT
TRBJ2-1 | TRBV10-3 | . | TRBD2 | CAISSGEYNEQFF | TGTGCCATCAGTAGCGGGGAATACAATGAGCAGTTCTTC
TRBJ2-1 | TRBV5-1 | . | . | CASSLAQGSYNEQFF | TGCGCCAGCAGCTTGGCGCAGGGATCCTACAATGAGCAGTTCTTC
TRBJ2-2 | TRBV11-3 | . | . | CASSLQGSNTGELFF | TGTGCCAGCAGCCTTCAGGGGTCAAACACCGGGGAGCTGTTTTTT
TRBJ2-1 | TRBV9 | . | . | CASSVEGFGSYNEQFF | TGTGCCAGCAGCGTAGAGGGCTTCGGCTCCTACAATGAGCAGTTCTTC
TRBJ2-7 | TRBV7-8 | few | . | CASSLGGNYEQYF | TGTGCCAGCAGCTTAGGGGGGAACTACGAGCAGTACTTC
TRBJ2-7 | TRBV3-1/TRBV3-2 | . | . | CASSQGTERYEQYF | TGTGCCAGCAGCCAAGGGACGGAGCGCTACGAGCAGTACTTC
TRBJ2-5 | TRBV4-1 | . | . | CASSQDFRGEETQYF | TGCGCCAGCAGCCAAGATTTCAGGGGTGAAGAGACCCAGTACTTC
TRBJ1-2 | TRBV3-1/TRBV3-2 | . | . | CASSQGPGLYGYTF | TGTGCCAGCAGCCAAGGCCCAGGGCTTTATGGCTACACCTTC
TRBJ1-2 | TRBV7-8 | . | TRBD1 | CASSHRTGLGYTF | TGTGCCAGCAGCCACCGGACAGGGCTTGGCTACACCTTC
TRBJ1-1 | TRBV9 | . | TRBD1 | CASSVVQQGANTEAFF | TGTGCCAGCAGCGTAGTTCAGCAGGGGGCGAACACTGAAGCTTTCTTT
TRBJ1-5 | TRBV12-3/TRBV12-4 | . | . | CASSLTGNQPQHF | TGTGCCAGCAGTTTGACAGGTAATCAGCCCCAGCATTTT
TRBJ1-2 | TRBV4-2 | . | . | CASSQDLIGGLEGYTF | TGTGCCAGCAGCCAAGATCTCATTGGGGGGCTTGAAGGCTACACCTTC
TRBJ2-1 | TRBV7-9 | . | . | CASSLVGPSYNEQFF | TGTGCCAGCAGCTTAGTGGGGCCCTCCTACAATGAGCAGTTCTTC
TRBJ1-2 | TRBV10-3 | once | . | CAISESTGGYTF | TGTGCCATCAGTGAGTCGACGGGCGGCTACACCTTC
TRBJ1-3 | TRBV18 | . | . | CASSPAGLSGNTIYF | TGTGCCAGCTCACCAGCGGGCCTTTCTGGAAACACCATATATTTT
TRBJ1-1 | TRBV5-1 | . | . | CASSLDLRNTEAFF | TGCGCCAGCAGCTTGGACTTAAGGAACACTGAAGCTTTCTTT
TRBJ1-3 | TRBV7-2 | . | . | CASTQNSGGNTIYF | TGTGCCAGCACCCAAAATTCAGGCGGAAACACCATATATTTT
TRBJ2-5 | TRBV3-1/TRBV3-2 | . | . | CASSQDWTMQETQYF | TGTGCCAGCAGCCAAGACTGGACCATGCAAGAGACCCAGTACTTC
TRBJ1-2 | TRBV13 | . | . | CASSFNRGGNGYTF | TGTGCCAGCAGCTTCAACCGGGGTGGCAATGGCTACACCTTC